This T cell receptor beta chain was profiled in a study of cytomegalovirus exposure and HLA in healthy donors. At the level of the study: In an early release, HLA-typed donors contributed tens of millions of unique TCR sequences. General study points: Later, an analysis found that common viral pathogens appeared to be linked with several of the most significant clusters. The only immune exposure information that was available was CMV serostatus.

On this clone itself: The antigen remains undetermined.

The PCR had 60 Vbeta and 13 Jbeta primers. Method: immunoSEQ multiplex PCR; TCRdb's copy keeps in-frame clones and lacks some. This sample has almost 200,000 clones, with approximately 79% found just once. With 4 bases clipped from V and 1 base from J, the junction kept 5 bases outside the gene matches. CDR3 length: 15 residues. Germline lookup yields CDR1 SGHTS and CDR2 YDEGEE. The gene calls are TRBV5-8 and TRBJ2-3, with 8 bases fitting TRBD1. This TCR came from a woman aged 30 to 39 in good health and CMV-seropositive. The sample comprised PBMCs. CDR3 nucleotides: TGTGCCAGCAGCCTCGACAGGGGTGGCACAGATACGCAGTATTTT. It encodes CASSLDRGGTDTQYF. The whole variable domain, remainder taken from reference TRBV5-8 and TRBJ2-3, is EAGVTQSPTHLIKTRGQQATLRCSPISGHTSVYWYQQALGLGLQFLLWYDEGEERNRGNFPPRFSGRQFPNYSSELNVNALELEDSALYLCASSLDRGGTDTQYFGPGTRLTVL.